This note documents a single TCR beta chain sequence. Method: immunoSEQ multiplex PCR; TCRdb's copy keeps in-frame clones and lacks some. The sample gives roughly 200,000 clones, over 75% of which show up once; 0.5% to 0.6% is in the top ten. This entry belongs to a study of blood T cell repertoires in COVID-19. Germline CDR1 and CDR2: MNHEY and SVGEGT. With V trimmed by 6 bases and J by 11 bases, 16 bases remained unmatched. The CDR3 covers 15 residues. The sample was peripheral blood. The receptor's source is a man between 45 and 60 years old with acute or convalescent COVID-19. The chain uses TRBV6-2 or TRBV6-3 and TRBJ2-4; TRBD1 aligns across 7 bases. The CDR3 nucleotides read TGTGCCAGCAGCTCAAAGACAGGGCTTTTAGGGGTTCAGTACTTC. Protein: CASSSKTGLLGVQYF.